These 6 T cell receptor beta chains were sequenced from one sample in a study of spatial heterogeneity in lung cancer (dated by TCRdb to about 2019). The meaning of the sample's time point label: sample taken at primary tumor resection. Library preparation employed 5' RACE. The sequencer listed for this sample is NextSeq 500. Starting from the raw public reads, TCRdb applied fastp trimming at Q25, assembled clones with MiXCR and retained in-frame beta chains. Rows are unified per CDR3 protein, each entry keeping the most common DNA and genes. The sample table lists approximately 9,300 distinct CDR3 sequences, roughly 6.4% of them with a count of one. The top ten constitute approximately 30% of the sample. Here the sequenced sample was normal lung tissue next to the tumor, taken at surgery. All receptors come from a male donor with early-stage non-small cell lung cancer.

This clonotype has more than one count but fewer than ten. The chain has TRBV30 and TRBJ2-2, with a weak D call TRBD2 (5 bases). The CDR3 extends over 14 amino acids. Trimming removed 8 bases at V and 6 bases at J, with 19 bases between. Per the germline V gene, CDR1 is GTSNPN and CDR2 is SVGIG (reference sequence). As DNA, the CDR3 is TGTGCCATAATCCCCGGGGAGCTTCCCGGGGAGCTGTTTTTT. It is translated as CAIIPGELPGELFF.

This clonotype was counted many times. The chain joins TRBV12-3 or TRBV12-4 to TRBJ2-2, with D maybe TRBD2 (7 bases). The CDR3 spans 15 residues. V lost 6 bases and J 6 bases, leaving 17 bases between the germline ends. Here the CDR3 reads CASSRVQGGAGELFF. The CDR3 nucleotides read TGTGCCAGCAGCCGTGTACAGGGAGGGGCCGGGGAGCTGTTTTTT.

This clonotype was detected many times. This chain joins TRBV7-2 and TRBJ1-6; a weak D match, TRBD1 (6 bases). Trimming cost V 8 bases and J 3 bases, with 14 bases left between them. Germline assignment: CDR1 SGHTA and CDR2 FQGNSA. There are 15 residues in the CDR3. The CDR3 sequence: CASGRQGGYNSPLHF. The CDR3 DNA is TGTGCCAGCGGACGCCAAGGGGGCTATAATTCACCCCTCCACTTT.

By share of the sample, this clonotype is medium-sized. The chain has TRBV5-1 and TRBJ2-7; TRBD1 matches at 12 bases. Looked up from germline, CDR1 is SGHRS and CDR2 is YFSETQ. This CDR3 comprises 15 residues. V lost 1 base to trimming and J lost 6 bases; unmatched junction nucleotides: 5. CDR3 region: CASSLRDRGQGEQYF. DNA for the CDR3: TGCGCCAGCAGCTTGAGGGACAGGGGGCAGGGCGAGCAGTACTTC.

This clonotype was counted ten times or more. This chain joins TRBV29-1 and TRBJ2-1; maybe TRBD2 (6 bases). There are 13 residues in the CDR3. Germline V gene data show CDR1 as SQVTM and CDR2 as ANQGSEA. With 3 bases removed from V and 2 bases from J, the gap between germline ends came to 8 bases. This chain's CDR3 is CSVDRETYNEQFF. CDR3 bases: TGCAGCGTTGACCGGGAGACCTACAATGAGCAGTTCTTC.

This chain uses TRBV21-1 with TRBJ1-1. TRBV21-1 is assigned pseudogene status. The CDR3 is made up of 14 amino acids. CDR3 region: CASSKALVVAEAFF. The CDR3 DNA is TGTGCCAGCAGCAAAGCGCTTGTGGTAGCTGAAGCTTTCTTT.